This T cell receptor beta chain was recovered during a study of cytomegalovirus exposure and HLA in healthy donors. This CDR3 has 12 residues. The germline CDR1 and CDR2 sequences are MNHEY and SMNVEV (reference sequence). V gave up 7 bases and J gave up 10 bases, with 16 bases separating them. To note about this clone: Its matching antigen is unknown.

Each of the donors was a healthy bone marrow donor. Each donor was nominally healthy when sampled (though unrecorded immune exposures were likely). Primers: 60 Vbeta forward and 13 Jbeta reverse. The protocol was immunoSEQ multiplex PCR, while the TCRdb copy is restricted to in-frame clones and leaves out a portion. Altogether fewer than 200,000 clones are present, about three quarters being singletons, with the ten largest covering more than 1.2%. Study outcomes and limitations: Immune exposure data for these donors was limited to CMV serostatus.

The sample was PBMCs. This receptor was taken from a young man in good health and CMV-seronegative. The V and J genes are TRBV27 and TRBJ1-1; tentatively, D is TRBD1 (5 bases). The CDR3 sequence: CASIGAGLRAFF. In nucleotides, the CDR3 is TGTGCCAGCATTGGGGCAGGGCTAAGAGCTTTCTTT.